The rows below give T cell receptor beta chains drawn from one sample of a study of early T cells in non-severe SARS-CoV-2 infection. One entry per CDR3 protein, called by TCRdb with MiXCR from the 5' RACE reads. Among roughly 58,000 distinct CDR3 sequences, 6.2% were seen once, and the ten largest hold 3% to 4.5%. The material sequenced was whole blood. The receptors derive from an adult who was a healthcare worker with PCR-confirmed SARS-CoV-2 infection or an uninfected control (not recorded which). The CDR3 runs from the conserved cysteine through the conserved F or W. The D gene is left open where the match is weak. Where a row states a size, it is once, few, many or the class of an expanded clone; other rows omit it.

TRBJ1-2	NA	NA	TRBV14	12	TGTGCCAGCAGCCAAGATACCTATGGCTACACCTTC	CASSQDTYGYTF
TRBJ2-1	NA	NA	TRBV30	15	TGTGCCTGGAGGAGGGGCTTTTCGACCTACAATGAGCAGTTCTTC	CAWRRGFSTYNEQFF
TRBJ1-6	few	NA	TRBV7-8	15	TGTGCCAGCAGCTTAGGACGGACCAATAATTCACCCCTCCACTTT	CASSLGRTNNSPLHF
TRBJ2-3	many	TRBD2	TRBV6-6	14	TGTGCCAGCAGAAATAGCGGGGGCACAGATACGCAGTATTTT	CASRNSGGTDTQYF
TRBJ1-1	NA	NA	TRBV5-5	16	TGTGCCAGCAGCAACGGAGATGGCCGCGGTGGCACTGAAGCTTTCTTT	CASSNGDGRGGTEAFF
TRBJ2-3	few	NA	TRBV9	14	TGTGCCAGCAGCGACCGGGACAGCACAGATACGCAGTATTTT	CASSDRDSTDTQYF
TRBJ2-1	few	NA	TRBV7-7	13	TGTGCTAGCAGCGTGACACTCGACAATGAGCAGTTCTTC	CASSVTLDNEQFF
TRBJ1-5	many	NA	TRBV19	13	TGTGCCAGTACTTCAGCTCCCAATCAGCCCCAGCATTTT	CASTSAPNQPQHF
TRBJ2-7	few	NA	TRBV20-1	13	TGCAGTGTTATCACACTTGACTCCTACGAGCAGTACTTC	CSVITLDSYEQYF
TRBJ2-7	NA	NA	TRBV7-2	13	TGTGCCAGCAGCCCTCCAGGGTCCGCCGAGCAGTACTTC	CASSPPGSAEQYF
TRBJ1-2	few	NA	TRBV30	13	TGTGCCTGGAGCCCGGATCAGGGGCACGGCTACACCTTC	CAWSPDQGHGYTF
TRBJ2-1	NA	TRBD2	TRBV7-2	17	TGTGCCAGCAGCCCTGCCCTAGCGGGGGGGCCTAGCAATGAGCAGTTCTTC	CASSPALAGGPSNEQFF
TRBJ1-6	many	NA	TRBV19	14	TGTGCCAGTAACTCTCAGGACAGCAATTCACCCCTCCACTTT	CASNSQDSNSPLHF
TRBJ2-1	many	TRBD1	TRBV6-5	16	TGTGCCAGCAGTCGGACAGGGGGTAGCTCCTACAATGAGCAGTTCTTC	CASSRTGGSSYNEQFF
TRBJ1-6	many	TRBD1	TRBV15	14	TGTGCCACCAGCAGGGACAGGGATAATTCACCCCTCCACTTT	CATSRDRDNSPLHF
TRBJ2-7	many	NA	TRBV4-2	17	TGTGCCAGCAGCCAAGACCCCGAGGCAGGGGCATATTACGAGCAGTACTTC	CASSQDPEAGAYYEQYF
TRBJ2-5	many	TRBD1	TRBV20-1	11	TGCGGGGGACAGTTCCAAGAGACCCAGTACTTC	CGGQFQETQYF
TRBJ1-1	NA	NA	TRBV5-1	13	TGCGCCAGCAGCTTGGAGAGTATCACTGAAGCTTTCTTT	CASSLESITEAFF
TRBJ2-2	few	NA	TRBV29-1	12	TGCAGCGTTGAAGGTCAGGTCGGGGAGCTGTTTTTT	CSVEGQVGELFF
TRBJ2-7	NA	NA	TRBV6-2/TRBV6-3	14	TGTGCCAGCAGTTACCCGGGACATAGCTACGAGCAGTACTTC	CASSYPGHSYEQYF
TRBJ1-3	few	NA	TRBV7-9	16	TGTGCCAGCAGCCCCCGACAGACCAGCTCTGGAAACACCATATATTTT	CASSPRQTSSGNTIYF
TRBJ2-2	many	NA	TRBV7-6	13	TGTGCCAGCAGCTTAGGAGAGACCGGGGAGCTGTTTTTT	CASSLGETGELFF
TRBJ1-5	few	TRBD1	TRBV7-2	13	TGTGCCAGCGCCGACAGGGTCAATCAGCCCCAGCATTTT	CASADRVNQPQHF
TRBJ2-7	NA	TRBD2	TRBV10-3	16	TGTGCCATCAGTGACCCGACATTAGCGGGGAACTACGAGCAGTACTTC	CAISDPTLAGNYEQYF
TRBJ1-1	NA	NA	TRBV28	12	TGTGCCAGCAGGCTCGAGAACACTGAAGCTTTCTTT	CASRLENTEAFF
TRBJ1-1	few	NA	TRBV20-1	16	TGCAGTGCTAGAGATCGGGTACGGGGTCAGAACACTGAAGCTTTCTTT	CSARDRVRGQNTEAFF
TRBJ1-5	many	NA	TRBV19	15	TGTGCCAGTAACTATCTGTCCGGGAGCAATCAGCCCCAGCATTTT	CASNYLSGSNQPQHF
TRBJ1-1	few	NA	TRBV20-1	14	TGCAGTGCTAGAGAGGCCGAGCGGGTGTCTGAAGCTTTCTTT	CSAREAERVSEAFF
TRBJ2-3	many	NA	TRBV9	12	TGTGCCAGCAGCGGTAGCACAGATACGCAGTATTTT	CASSGSTDTQYF
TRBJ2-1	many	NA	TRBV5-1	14	TGCGCCAGCAGCTTGAATCATGGTGGGAATGAGCAGTTCTTC	CASSLNHGGNEQFF
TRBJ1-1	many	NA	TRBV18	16	TGTGCCAGCTCACCACCGCCAGGGAGTGATTTGGCTGAAGCTTTCTTT	CASSPPPGSDLAEAFF
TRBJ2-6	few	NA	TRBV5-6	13	TGTGCCAGCAGCTTGGGCAGGCGCGACGTCCTGACTTTC	CASSLGRRDVLTF
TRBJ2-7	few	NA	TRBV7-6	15	TGTGCCAGCAGTTTTACCGGGCCCGGTGGGGGCGAGCAGTACTTC	CASSFTGPGGGEQYF
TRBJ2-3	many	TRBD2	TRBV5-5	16	TGTGCCAGCAGCTCCTTGGGTAGCGGGGGAGCAGATACGCAGTATTTT	CASSSLGSGGADTQYF
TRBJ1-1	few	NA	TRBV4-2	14	TGTGCCAGCAGCCAAGATAGGAGGACCACTGAAGCTTTCTTT	CASSQDRRTTEAFF
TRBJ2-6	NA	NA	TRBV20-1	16	TGCAGTGCTAGGCTCCCCAGGATCTCTGGGGCCAACGTCCTGACTTTC	CSARLPRISGANVLTF
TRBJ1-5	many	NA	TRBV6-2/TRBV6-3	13	TGTGCCAGCAGCGCGGACGCGATACAGCCCCAGCATTTT	CASSADAIQPQHF
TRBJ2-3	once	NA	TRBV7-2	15	TGTGCCAGCAGATACATGGGGGGTCTAACAGATACGCAGTATTTT	CASRYMGGLTDTQYF
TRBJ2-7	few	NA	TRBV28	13	TGTGCCATCTTTTCAGGGGATACTTACGAGCAGTACTTC	CAIFSGDTYEQYF
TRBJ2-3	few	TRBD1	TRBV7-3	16	TGTGCCAGCAGCTCTGGACAGGGTCAAAGCACAGATACGCAGTATTTT	CASSSGQGQSTDTQYF
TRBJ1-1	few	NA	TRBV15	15	TGTGCCACCAGCACCCCGAAGGGGCAGGGGACTGAAGCTTTCTTT	CATSTPKGQGTEAFF
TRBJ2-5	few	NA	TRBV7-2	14	TGTGCCAGCAGCTTATCCAGGTCTCGAGAGACCCAGTACTTC	CASSLSRSRETQYF
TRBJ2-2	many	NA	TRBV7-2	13	TGTGCCAGCAATTCGGGGAACACCGGGGAGCTGTTTTTT	CASNSGNTGELFF
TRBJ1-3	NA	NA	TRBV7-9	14	TGTGCCAGCAGCCCACCAGGCTCTGAAAACACCATATATTTT	CASSPPGSENTIYF